This T cell receptor beta chain was sequenced during a study of Ad26.COV2.S vaccination and SARS-CoV-2 variants (dated by TCRdb to the early 2020s). For context, the study as a whole: Vaccine-arm donors were drawn from COV1001, a multicentre, randomized, double-blind, placebo-controlled phase I-IIa trial of Ad26.COV2.S in healthy adults. Ad26.COV2.S was administered intramuscularly at a dose of 5x10^10 or 1x10^11 viral particles, either as one shot or as two shots given 56 days apart. Sequencing of the TCRbeta repertoire served to evaluate the specificity and breadth of SARS-CoV-2-reactive T cell receptors following Ad26.COV2.S vaccination. A total of 32 samples were included in the TCR-sequenced set, comprising roughly 20 Ad26.COV2.S vaccine recipients, 5 placebo recipients and 8 SARS-CoV-2 convalescent individuals. Participants in the trial were split at random into five groups of five each, receiving low-dose or high-dose Ad26.COV2.S once or twice, or else placebo on both occasions. Investigators remained blinded to trial group allocation during experiments and outcome assessment.

TCRbeta CDR3 regions were sequenced with the immunoSEQ Assay. After extraction, genomic DNA underwent amplification by bias-controlled multiplex PCR, followed by high-throughput sequencing. As for how the authors treated the data: Collapsing and filtering of sequences were performed to quantify the absolute abundance of each unique TCRbeta CDR3 region. T cell fraction was estimated by normalizing TCRbeta template counts to usable DNA, with usable DNA measured through amplification of reference genes found in all nucleated cells. Repertoire TCRs were annotated as SARS-CoV-2-specific by exact matching of V gene, CDR3 amino acid sequence and J gene to a known reactive TCR set. The reference SARS-CoV-2 TCR set was derived from MIRA and filtered for enrichment in COVID-19-positive ImmuneCODE repertoires, a step that removed public or cross-reactive TCRs. Drawing on the MIRA antigens, annotated TCRs were analysed further at the level of specific ORF or position within ORF. Breadth was defined as annotated unique rearrangements over total unique productive rearrangements; depth was the summed frequency of those rearrangements. Two-sided Wilcoxon rank-sum tests were used to compare TCR breadth between groups. In TCRdb, the immuneACCESS table is reduced to in-frame sequences with V and J assigned. These tables do not hold every clone; where another copy was compared, an unresolved V gene accounts for under half, and the others remain unexplained. That table supplies the V and J calls and clone size; D and trimming were determined from the DNA. Counted in this sample were around 500,000 clones; 80% to 90% of them appeared once. The ten largest clones represent about 1.7% of the sample.

Comments on this clone: There is no known antigen for this receptor. The input lacks base qualities; no much larger clone sits a single base away.

Sample treatment or condition, as interpreted from the label and publication: 19 received Ad26.COV2.S at low or high dose, single or two shots; several received placebo; per-sample allocation not given. Repertoires of vaccine and placebo recipients were sequenced from samples taken on day 63 after the first injection. Cohort 1b enrolled 20 to 30 adults aged 18-55 years at a single site in Boston, USA, between 29 July and 7 August 2020. Ad26.COV2.S consisted of a replication-incompetent adenovirus type 26 vector by which a prefusion-stabilized SARS-CoV-2 spike protein from the original Wuhan strain was expressed. Per the germline V gene, SGDLS is the CDR1 and YYNGEE is the CDR2. Deletion took 0 bases off V and 15 bases off J, with a span of 16 bases between the germline ends. Spanning cysteine to phenylalanine, the CDR3 consists of 13 amino acids. Just CDR3 DNA is preserved here, 39 bases in frame from base 1.

Summary of the overall study and its limitations: Higher spike-specific TCR breadth was observed in Ad26.COV2.S recipients than in placebo recipients (P = 0.0014). Comparable non-spike TCR breadth was observed between vaccine and placebo recipients, consistent with only spike being contained in the vaccine. The study was not powered for comparison of responses between vaccine doses or regimens. The authors noted that total T cell responses may have been underestimated by the TCR breadth and depth analyses. After vaccination, spike-specific CD8+ and CD4+ T cell responses were reported to show substantial breadth.

Material: peripheral blood, obtained in a trial of Ad26.COV2.S vaccine versus placebo. The V and J genes are TRBV9 and TRBJ2-1; a tentative D match to TRBD2 spans 6 bases. The TCR sequence derives from a person aged 18 to 59 who received the Ad26.COV2.S COVID-19 vaccine or a placebo. The DNA is as follows: TGTGCCAGCAGCGTAGATGGTACCGGGACTTGGTTCTTC. Its protein is CASSVDGTGTWFF.